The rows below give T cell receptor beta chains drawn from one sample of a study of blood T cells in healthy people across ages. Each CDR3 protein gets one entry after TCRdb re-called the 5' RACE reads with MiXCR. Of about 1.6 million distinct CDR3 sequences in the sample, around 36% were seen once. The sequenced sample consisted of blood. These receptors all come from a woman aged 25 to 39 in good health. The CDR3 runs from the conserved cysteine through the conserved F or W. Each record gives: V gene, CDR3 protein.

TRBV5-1	CASSAPGLAPHNEQFF
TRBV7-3	CASSPDHSYNEQFF
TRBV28	CASSSKTGELYF
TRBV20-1	CSARDLGGRIYEQYF
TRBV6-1	CASSVTADGGQYF
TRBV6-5	CASSYSIPDYEQYF
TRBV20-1	CSAIQPSGTPDTQYF
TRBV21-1	CASSKEDNYGYTF
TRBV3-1	CASSQSGRASGELFF
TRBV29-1	CSAPDSLYDEQFF
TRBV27	CASSLRGDYNEQFF
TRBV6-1	CASSGYRGSDNEQFF
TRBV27	CASRVFGGAETQYF
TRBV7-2	CASSRSVGEVFNSPLHF
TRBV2	CASVRASRTDTQYF
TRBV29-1	CSVGWTGNYGYTF
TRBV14	CASSQFPLGEQYF
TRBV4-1	CASSQGYSYEQYF
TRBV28	CASSGPRGGTPTGEQYF
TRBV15	CATSKTNGRQLYEQYF
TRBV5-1	CASSLDGDSSYNEQFF
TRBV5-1	CASSLQGTSGRVAETQYF
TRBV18	CASSPGHRGVYEQYF
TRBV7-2	CASSLWAKQGAGANVLTF
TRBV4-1	CASSPIPGAAGGREAKNIQYF
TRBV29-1	CSFAENSNQPQHF
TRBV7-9	CARRGATYEQYF
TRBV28	CTSKGDTRNYGYTF
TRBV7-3	CASSPGTCREDTQYF
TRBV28	CASRPYSGANVLTF
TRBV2	CASGPGTSLWYF
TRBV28	CATLGTPLYEQYF
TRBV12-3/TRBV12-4	CASSEAGGGREQFF
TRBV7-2	CASSFREGAQYF
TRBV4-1	CASSQDSYGYTF
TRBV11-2	CASSRDRDLGEQYF
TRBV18	CASSPPAAGVSGANVLTF
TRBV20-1	CSAAGGGGGEKLFF
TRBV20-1	CSAKGNGSYNEQFF
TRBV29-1	CSVVSQSKNTEAFF
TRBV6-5	CASSQAPSGGTEAFF
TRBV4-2	CASSQNDRGGYTF
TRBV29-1	CSVEGPTGFRGNGYTF
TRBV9	CASSVSLQGSYGYTF
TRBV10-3	CAIREGAGGTEAFF
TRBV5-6	CASSRARGVAGGSSSYEQYF
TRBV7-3	CASSLLGGRTAGELFF